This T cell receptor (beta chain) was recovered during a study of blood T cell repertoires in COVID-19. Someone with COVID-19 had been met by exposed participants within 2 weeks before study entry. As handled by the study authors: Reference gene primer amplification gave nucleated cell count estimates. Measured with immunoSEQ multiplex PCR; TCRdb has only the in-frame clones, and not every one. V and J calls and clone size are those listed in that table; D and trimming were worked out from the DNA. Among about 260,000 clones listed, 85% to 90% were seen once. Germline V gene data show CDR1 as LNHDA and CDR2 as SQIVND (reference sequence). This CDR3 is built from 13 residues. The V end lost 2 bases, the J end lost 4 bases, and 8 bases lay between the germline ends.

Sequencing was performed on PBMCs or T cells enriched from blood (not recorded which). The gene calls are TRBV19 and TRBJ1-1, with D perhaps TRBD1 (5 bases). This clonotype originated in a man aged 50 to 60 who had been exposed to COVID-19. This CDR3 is CASSIIGGTEAFF. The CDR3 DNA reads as TGTGCCAGTAGTATAATCGGGGGCACTGAAGCTTTCTTT.